Included here is one TCR beta chain sequence, with context. This specimen belongs to a study of blood T cell repertoires in COVID-19. Overall study context: Sample material is recorded as cDNA or gDNA derived from T cells, B-cell-depleted T cells, or PBMCs.

The protocol was immunoSEQ multiplex PCR, while the TCRdb copy is restricted to in-frame clones and leaves out a portion. The repertoire has fewer than 180,000 clones, roughly 90% of them found once; the top ten carry around 4%. The TCR comes from a woman in her sixties or seventies with active or convalescent COVID-19. Sequencing was carried out using peripheral blood.

CDR3 sequence (DNA): TGTGCCAGCAGCCAAGGGGGGCCAGGGAGCAATCAGCCCCAGCATTTT. The encoded protein is CASSQGGPGSNQPQHF. This sequence joins TRBV3-1 (or the pseudogene TRBV3-2) and TRBJ1-5; a weak D match, TRBD1 (6 bases). CDR1 and CDR2 from the germline V gene are LGHDT and YNNKEL (reference sequence). Trimming shortened V by 1 base and J by 1 base, and 11 bases separated the two germline ends. The CDR3 has 16 amino acids.